Shown below are 4 T cell receptor beta chains from a single sample sequenced in a study of T cells after posttransplantation cyclophosphamide. Cyclophosphamide on days +3 and +4 followed busulfan-fludarabine conditioning and a marrow graft. The protocol was immunoSEQ multiplex PCR, while the TCRdb copy is restricted to in-frame clones and leaves out a portion. Here the sample spans some 11,000 clones, roughly 2% being singletons. Sequenced here: PBMCs, sampled after allogeneic stem cell transplant with posttransplant cyclophosphamide. The receptors derive from a male patient in his thirties who received an allogeneic stem cell transplant from a related donor, was CMV-positive, and had no GVHD. T cells may partly derive from the graft donor.

This clone has a handful of counts. The V and J genes are TRBV10-3 and TRBJ2-1; TRBD1 matches 9 bases. After removal of 4 bases from V and 9 bases from J, the junction contained 7 bases not matched to a gene. Germline V CDR1 and CDR2: ENHRY, SYGVKD. CDR3 length: 14 residues. In nucleotides, the CDR3 is TGTGCCATCAGTGGGGGACAGGGAGGGTCTGAGCAGTTCTTC. This sequence encodes CAISGGQGGSEQFF.

This clone was seen a few times. The chain employs TRBV27 and TRBJ2-1; 9 nucleotides match TRBD1. Germline V gives CDR1 MNHEY, CDR2 SMNVEV (reference sequence). V lost 5 bases to trimming and J lost 12 bases; unmatched junction nucleotides: 11. The CDR3 spans 14 residues. As DNA, the CDR3 is TGTGCCAGCAGTCCCGGGACAGGGTTAGGTGGGCAGTTCTTC. Encoded protein: CASSPGTGLGGQFF.

The table lists this clone with a few counts. The V gene is TRBV2, the J gene TRBJ2-3; 9 bases agree with TRBD1. V shed 7 bases, J shed 1 base, and the junction held 9 bases outside the gene matches. CDR3 size: 16 residues. The germline V gene has CDR1 SNHLY and CDR2 FYNNEI. The CDR3 nucleotides are TGTGCCAGCAACGGGGACAGGGTAGGAGGCACAGATACGCAGTATTTT. Amino acid sequence: CASNGDRVGGTDTQYF.

The chain joins TRBV18 to TRBJ1-2; 8 positions match TRBD1. J gave up 4 bases and V 1 base, and 5 bases lay outside the gene matches. The V gene's germline CDR1 is KGHSH and CDR2 LQKENI. The CDR3 runs 15 residues. In nucleotides, the CDR3 is TGTGCCAGCTCACCACGTGCAGGGGGCATCTATGGCTACACCTTC. Protein product: CASSPRAGGIYGYTF. The entire variable domain, with the rest obtained from reference TRBV18 and TRBJ1-2, is as follows: NAGVMQNPRHLVRRRGQEARLRCSPMKGHSHVYWYRQLPEEGLKFMVYLQKENIIDESGMPKERFSAEFPKEGPSILRIQQVVRGDSAAYFCASSPRAGGIYGYTFGSGTRLTVV.